The T cell receptor beta chain described here comes from a study of blood T cell repertoires in COVID-19. Study-level information: Some COVID-19 samples were acute and others convalescent; all came from the United States, Italy and Spain. Nucleic acid was either cDNA or gDNA, and it came from T cells, B-cell-depleted T cells, or PBMCs.

In germline, CDR1 is MNHEY, CDR2 SVGAGI. The germline V and J ends were trimmed by 4 bases and 4 bases, with 14 bases remaining between them. The CDR3 is made up of 15 amino acids. In the original analysis: Estimation of nucleated cell counts was performed using reference gene primer amplification. Sequencing used immunoSEQ multiplex PCR; TCRdb keeps in-frame clones, though not all of them. V and J calls and clone size are as listed in that table; D and trimming were resolved from the DNA. This sample has some 170,000 clones, with roughly 82% found just once. The chain carries TRBV6-5 and TRBJ2-1, with D possibly being TRBD1 (6 bases). Sequencing used peripheral blood. The source of this sequence is a woman in her 70s with acute or convalescent COVID-19. The chain's CDR3 is CASSSDRPTYNEQFF. The CDR3 nucleotides are TGTGCCAGCAGTTCCGACAGGCCCACATACAATGAGCAGTTCTTC.